This note documents a single TCR beta chain sequence. The antigen is undetermined. In the PCR, 60 Vbeta and 13 Jbeta primers were used. The protocol was immunoSEQ multiplex PCR, while the TCRdb copy is restricted to in-frame clones and leaves out a portion. This repertoire includes under 150,000 clones. Germline V gives CDR1 MNHEY, CDR2 SMNVEV (reference sequence). The CDR3 contains 13 residues. The V end lost 8 bases, the J end lost 7 bases, and 15 bases lay between the germline ends. These data come from a study of cytomegalovirus exposure and HLA in healthy donors. General study results and limits: Analyses of presence and absence presupposed an approximately uniform sequencing depth across donors. Earlier analysis looked at TCR beta V segments, and most were productive about 90% or about 30% of the time.

Sequencing used PBMCs. The clonotype originates from a woman aged 40 to 50 in good health and CMV-seronegative. The V gene is TRBV27, the J gene TRBJ2-1, with a tentative D call TRBD1 (5 bases). CDR3 sequence reads: CASQTEGVNEQFF. CDR3 bases: TGTGCCAGCCAAACTGAAGGGGTAAATGAGCAGTTCTTC.